The 15 T cell receptor beta chains below come from one sample, sequenced in a study of T cells in Graves' hyperthyroidism and ophthalmopathy. TCR beta CDR3 regions were amplified from RNA transcripts. Carried out on the TCR CDR3, a first-round RT-PCR used the HTBI primer set. TCRdb independently ran MiXCR on the multiplex PCR reads; one entry per CDR3 protein. The top ten clones hold roughly 29% of a sample with about 92,000 distinct CDR3 sequences, 51% of them seen once. Sequenced input: blood. The receptors derive from a woman between 40 and 50 years old with Graves' hyperthyroidism.

This clonotype was seen ten or more times. The V gene is TRBV19, the J gene TRBJ1-2, with D possibly being TRBD1 (5 bases). Germline V gene lookup returns CDR1 LNHDA and CDR2 SQIVND (reference sequence). The CDR3 length is 14 residues. The V end was cut by 9 bases, the J end by 2 bases, with 16 bases between. The CDR3 nucleotides are TGTGCCAGCGGGAGGGGCGAATCGAACTATGGCTACACCTTC. Protein product: CASGRGESNYGYTF.

The chain carries TRBV20-1 and TRBJ2-5; D is undetermined. The CDR3 totals 15 residues. V was shortened by 2 bases and J by 5 bases, with 18 bases between the two germline ends. Germline CDR1 DFQATT, CDR2 SNEGSKA (reference sequence). CDR3 region: CSARSDARDWETQYF. CDR3 nucleotide sequence: TGCAGTGCTAGATCCGACGCCAGAGATTGGGAGACCCAGTACTTC.

The V gene is TRBV5-8, the J gene TRBJ2-6; possibly TRBD1 or TRBD2 for D (6 bases each). The length of the CDR3 is 15 residues. V was clipped by 6 bases and J by 4 bases, with 14 bases between them. Germline V gives CDR1 SGHTS, CDR2 YDEGEE. This chain's CDR3 is CASTHRGTGANVLTF. The CDR3 nucleotides are TGTGCCAGCACACACCGCGGGACAGGGGCCAACGTCCTGACTTTC.

The chain joins TRBV6-5 to TRBJ1-1; no definite D call. The V gene's germline CDR1 is MNHEY and CDR2 SVGAGI. The CDR3 totals 14 residues. The V and J ends lost 0 bases and 4 bases respectively, with 9 bases between them. CDR3 protein: CASSYSAMSTEAFF. In nucleotides, the CDR3 is TGTGCCAGCAGTTACTCAGCCATGAGCACTGAAGCTTTCTTT.

The V call is TRBV28, the J call TRBJ1-5; possibly TRBD1 for D (6 bases). In germline, CDR1 is MDHEN, CDR2 SYDVKM. The CDR3 extends over 13 amino acids. Trimming cost V 4 bases and J 11 bases, with 15 bases left between them. CDR3 in DNA: TGTGCCAGCAGTTCCTACAGGGACACAGCCCAGCATTTT. Its translation is CASSSYRDTAQHF.

The chain recombines TRBV5-1 with TRBJ2-5; TRBD1 matches 10 bases. The CDR3 extends over 13 amino acids. CDR1 SGHRS and CDR2 YFSETQ come from the germline V gene. The J segment lost 5 bases and the V segment lost 4 bases, leaving 2 bases of the junction unmatched. The CDR3 bases are TGCGCCAGCAGCGTGGGACAGGGGGAGACCCAGTACTTC. It specifies CASSVGQGETQYF.

At least ten counts were recorded for this clonotype. J is TRBJ2-7 and V is TRBV10-3; possibly TRBD1 for D (6 bases). The CDR3 contains 15 residues. CDR1 and CDR2 (germline): ENHRY, SYGVKD. The V end lost 3 bases, the J end lost 2 bases, and 14 bases lay between the germline ends. The CDR3 here is CAISDLDSRTYEQYF. The CDR3 nucleotides read TGTGCCATCAGTGACTTGGACAGCCGTACCTACGAGCAGTACTTC.

As to this clonotype: The CDR3 ends on some other residue instead of the conserved phenylalanine or tryptophan, so this is likely a read error. The gene calls are TRBV2 and TRBJ2-6, with 9 nucleotides matching TRBD1. The length of the CDR3 is 18 residues. V lost 4 bases, J lost 4 bases, and 11 bases stayed unmatched. CDR1 SNHLY and CDR2 FYNNEI come from the germline V gene. The CDR3 loop reads CASSAPGQGITGANVLTV. As DNA, the CDR3 is TGTGCCAGCAGTGCGCCGGGACAGGGAATCACCGGGGCCAACGTCCTGACTGTC.

V is TRBV19 and J is TRBJ1-5; the D is unclear. The V and J ends lost 3 bases and 6 bases respectively, with 15 bases between them. Per germline, CDR1 LNHDA and CDR2 SQIVND (reference sequence). The CDR3 contains 15 residues. Written as DNA, the CDR3 is TGTGCCAGTAGTATCGGAGGGAGGGCAGCTCAGCCCCAGCATTTT. Protein sequence: CASSIGGRAAQPQHF.

This clonotype was recorded many times. The J gene is TRBJ2-7, the V gene TRBV7-6, with 8 bases that match TRBD1. This CDR3 contains 13 residues. V shed 3 bases, J shed 7 bases, and the junction held 5 bases outside the gene matches. In germline, CDR1 is SGHVS, CDR2 FNYEAQ. In DNA form, the CDR3 reads TGTGCCAGCAGCTTTGACAGGGGATGGGAGCAGTACTTC. Its protein is CASSFDRGWEQYF.

In the case of this clonotype: One end of the junction fails to match germline, which may point to a read error. V is TRBV9 and J is TRBJ2-7, with 10 bases identical to TRBD1. Germline V gene lookup returns CDR1 SGDLS and CDR2 YYNGEE. This CDR3 spans 15 amino acids. The CDR3 DNA is TGTGCCAGCAGACCTGACAGGGGGCGGGGCGGGGAGCTGTACTTC. Its translation is CASRPDRGRGGELYF.

This clonotype occurred many times. The chain is built from TRBV27 and TRBJ1-6, with D uncertain. V lost 6 bases, J lost 5 bases, and 8 bases lay in between. Germline CDR1 reads MNHEY; CDR2 reads SMNVEV (reference sequence). CDR3 size: 13 residues. The CDR3 region is CASRRQDNSPLHF. Written as DNA, the CDR3 is TGTGCCAGCAGAAGACAAGATAATTCACCCCTCCACTTT.

This clonotype was observed many times. V usage is TRBV5-4 and J usage is TRBJ2-2; 10 bases map to TRBD1. This CDR3 is 16 amino acids long. With V trimmed by 5 bases and J by 7 bases, 11 bases remained unmatched. Looked up from germline, CDR1 is SGHNT and CDR2 is YYREEE (reference sequence). DNA for the CDR3: TGTGCCAGCAGTTCCACGACAGGGGGCAAGGACGGGGAGCTGTTTTTT. Translating it yields CASSSTTGGKDGELFF.

The genes are TRBV13 and TRBJ2-2; no clear D. This CDR3 has 13 residues. V shed 5 bases and J shed 3 bases, with 7 bases lying between them. Per germline, CDR1 PRHDT and CDR2 FYEKMQ (reference sequence). For the CDR3, the DNA is TGTGCCAGCAGCCAGTCGGACACCGGGGAGCTGTTTTTT. This encodes CASSQSDTGELFF.

This clonotype was picked up many times. At one of its ends the junction is not consistent with the germline gene, which may arise from a read error. J is TRBJ2-7 and V is TRBV7-2, with 8 bases aligning to TRBD2. CDR1 and CDR2 from the germline V gene are SGHTA and FQGNSA. This CDR3 spans 15 amino acids. In nucleotides, the CDR3 is TGTGCCAGCAGCTTAGGACTAGCGCCGACCTACAAGCAGTACTTC. Translation: CASSLGLAPTYKQYF.